This T cell receptor (beta chain) came from a study of shared clonotypes between healthy human individuals. Terminally differentiated effector memory CD45RA+ cells were excluded by CCR7 positive selection of CD45RO-negative cells. None of the donors, who were healthy HIV-negative adults, had recently had acute infections or vaccinations. Study results and caveats: Compared with memory subsets, naive subsets generally had larger estimated richness. When naive CD4 clonotypes were compared across a handful of donors, 4% to 6.5% were shared. The study drew on few donors, limiting represented genetic and exposure-history diversity.

Comments on this clone: As yet, its antigen is unknown.

Here immunoSEQ multiplex PCR was the method, and the copy in TCRdb shows in-frame clones only, minus some. Found here are about 2.1 million clones, around 93% of them singletons; the top ten hold over 1.5%. The specimen sequenced was naive CD8+ T cells from PBMCs. The TCR comes from a man aged 18 to 30 in good health. Some clones in this sample may be carry-over from other donors' samples.

The CDR3 here is CASSLDRPGYTF. CDR3 DNA sequence: TGTGCCAGCAGTCTGGACCGGCCTGGCTACACCTTC. V is TRBV28 and J is TRBJ1-2, with D uncertain. V was clipped by 5 bases and J by 7 bases, with 11 bases between them. The germline CDR1 and CDR2 sequences are MDHEN and SYDVKM. CDR3 length: 12 residues.